The entry below gives a single T cell receptor (beta chain) sequence along with its context. TCRdb's copy holds only in-frame clones and misses some; the assay was immunoSEQ multiplex PCR. In the table there are 60,000 to 70,000 clones, 45% to 60% of which are singletons. This specimen comes from a study of cytotoxic CD8 clonotypes in ibrutinib-treated CLL. The germline V gene encodes CDR1 GTSNPN and CDR2 SVGIG (reference sequence). The CDR3 totals 15 residues. V lost 2 bases, J lost 4 bases, and 7 bases stayed unmatched. The clonotype originates from a human donor with chronic lymphocytic leukemia. V and J are TRBV30 and TRBJ1-3, with 8 bases identical to TRBD1. The specimen was PBMCs, collected after 12 months of ibrutinib treatment. CDR3 bases: TGTGCCTGGAGTATTGGACAGGGTGGCGGAAACACCATATATTTT. Translated, it gives CAWSIGQGGGNTIYF. Full variable domain (missing parts from reference TRBV30 and TRBJ1-3): SQTIHQWPATLVQPVGSPLSLECTVEGTSNPNLYWYRQAAGRGLQLLFYSVGIGQISSEVPQNLSASRPQDRQFILSSKKLLLSDSGFYLCAWSIGQGGGNTIYFGEGSWLTVV.